The clone carrying this T cell receptor (beta chain) was observed a few times. Authors' data handling: Estimation of nucleated cell counts was performed using reference gene primer amplification. TCRdb's copy holds only in-frame clones and misses some; the assay was immunoSEQ multiplex PCR. Clonal size and the V and J genes are those of that table, whereas D and trimming came from the DNA. The repertoire has 60,000 to 70,000 clones, approximately 86% of them found once; the top ten carry 5% to 8%. V dropped 6 bases and J dropped 8; count of bases not matched to a gene: 15. This CDR3 comprises 15 residues. Looked up from germline, CDR1 is MNHEY and CDR2 is SVGEGT. These data originate in a study of blood T cell repertoires in COVID-19. Study as a whole: Researchers got acute and convalescent COVID-19 samples from the United States, Italy and Spain. T cells, B-cell-depleted T cells, or PBMCs supplied cDNA or gDNA.

Sequences were obtained from peripheral blood. The receptor's source is a man in his 60s with acute or convalescent COVID-19. The chain couples TRBV6-2 or TRBV6-3 to TRBJ1-1, with 7 bases fitting TRBD1. This chain's CDR3 is CASSMGTASTGEAFF. CDR3 nucleotide sequence: TGTGCCAGCAGCATGGGGACAGCCTCTACGGGAGAAGCTTTCTTT.